The 5 T cell receptor beta chains below come from one sample, sequenced in a study of T-cell memory formation after mild COVID-19. TCRdb reprocessed the 5' RACE reads via MiXCR and lists one record per CDR3 protein. The table has 400,000 to 500,000 distinct CDR3 sequences, about 19% seen once. Sequencing was carried out using PBMCs or a T cell subset sorted from them (not recorded which). These TCRs come from an adult woman who had mild COVID-19 (a few samples of this study predate the infection). Cell type and time point are not known.

This chain links TRBV6-6 with TRBJ1-1; 8 positions match TRBD1. Trimming took 7 bases from V and 5 from J; bases not matched to a gene: 12. From germline, CDR1 is MNHNY and CDR2 SVGAGI (reference sequence). This CDR3 has 15 residues. CDR3: CASIDSAGGSTEAFF. The CDR3 coding sequence is TGTGCCAGCATCGACAGTGCAGGGGGCTCGACTGAAGCTTTCTTT.

This clonotype was seen only a few times. The chain carries TRBV9 and TRBJ2-7, with a possible D match to TRBD2 (5 bases). Germline lookup yields CDR1 SGDLS and CDR2 YYNGEE. V was clipped by 3 bases and J by 2 bases, with 21 bases between them. The CDR3 contains 17 residues. CDR3 nucleotides: TGTGCCAGCAGCGAAAAAGGGAGTAGTGGGGTTACCTACGAGCAGTACTTC. Its protein is CASSEKGSSGVTYEQYF.

This clonotype was detected only a few times. Germline is not matched at one junction end, which may reflect a read error. DNA of the CDR3: TGCAGCGTTGAAGATCGGGACAACGAGCAGTTCTTC. This translates into CSVEDRDNEQFF. The chain recombines TRBV29-1 with TRBJ2-1; a weak D match, TRBD1 (6 bases). Germline V gene data show CDR1 as SQVTM and CDR2 as ANQGSEA. The CDR3 has 12 amino acids.

V gene TRBV11-2 combines with J gene TRBJ2-1, with a possible D match to TRBD2 (6 bases). CDR3 size: 15 residues. Per the germline V gene, CDR1 is SGHAT and CDR2 is FQNNGV. V was shortened by 3 bases and J by 0 bases, with 9 bases between the two germline ends. CDR3 loop: CASSFDGSSYNEQFF. The DNA of the CDR3 is TGTGCCAGCAGCTTCGACGGGAGCTCCTACAATGAGCAGTTCTTC.

This clonotype was detected only a few times. This chain connects TRBV5-1 to TRBJ2-2, with a possible D match to TRBD1 (6 bases). Trimming stripped 3 bases from V and 6 bases from J, with 18 bases between. The CDR3 extends over 16 amino acids. Germline V gene data show CDR1 as SGHRS and CDR2 as YFSETQ. CDR3 DNA: TGCGCCAGCAGCTCCAGCAGGGGCCACGGACCCGGGGAGCTGTTTTTT. This sequence encodes CASSSSRGHGPGELFF.